Below, one T cell receptor beta chain is given with its context. Its antigen is currently unknown. The germline V gene encodes CDR1 SGHAT and CDR2 FQNNGV. The CDR3 is 13 amino acids. V was trimmed by 5 bases and J by 3 bases, leaving 8 bases between them. This record comes from a study of T cell responses to AZD1222 COVID-19 vaccine. Study results and limitations: Repertoire sampling was restricted to post-peak T cell response timepoints. Spike-specific TCR repertoires showed rising breadth and depth after two AZD1222 doses.

Data came from immunoSEQ multiplex PCR; TCRdb stores just in-frame clones and leaves some out. The table lists 100,000 to 150,000 clones, approximately 91% of them singletons. The source was peripheral blood, collected 28 days after the second AZD1222 dose. The V gene is TRBV11-2, the J gene TRBJ1-5; D remains unclear. The clonotype was recovered from an adult who received the AZD1222 COVID-19 vaccine. CDR3 sequence reads: CASSKGHNQPQHF. The DNA of the CDR3 is TGTGCCAGCAGCAAAGGGCACAATCAGCCCCAGCATTTT.